This T cell receptor beta chain was sequenced for a study of cytomegalovirus exposure and HLA in healthy donors. Findings and caveats of the study: Altogether, about 160 TCR beta chains were recorded as cytomegalovirus-associated. A later analysis, which compared TCR beta chains of equal frequency, found the HLA-associated ones more clonally expanded.

PCR used 60 Vbeta primers and 13 Jbeta primers. Sequencing used immunoSEQ multiplex PCR; TCRdb keeps in-frame clones, though not all of them. Its listing shows over 100,000 clones. As concerns this clone: The antigen remains undetermined.

Per germline, CDR1 MNHEY and CDR2 SVGAGI. Trimming took 4 bases from V and 2 from J, leaving 14 bases between them. This CDR3 is built from 15 residues. Material: PBMCs. The sequence was collected from a man in his thirties or forties in good health and CMV-seronegative. The V and J genes are TRBV6-5 and TRBJ1-2; no clear D. CDR3 in amino acids: CASSSSGVGNYGYTF. The DNA of the CDR3 is TGTGCCAGCAGTTCGTCGGGAGTGGGGAACTATGGCTACACCTTC.